This TCR beta chain was observed in a study of T cells after yellow fever vaccination. The study, taken as a whole, reports: Overall, a small share of clonotypes was seen in both CD4 and CD8 compartments. Booster samples showed a return of most primary-vaccination clones (under 97% CD4, about 88% CD8). The presence of abundant clonotypes contaminating from the bulk population was possible in FACS-sorted repertoires.

5'RACE template switching added a universal primer site and UMIs to TCR cDNA. Via MiXCR, TCRdb re-called the 5' RACE reads, giving one row per CDR3 protein. Among 300,000 to 400,000 distinct CDR3 sequences listed, approximately 8% were seen once. As to this clonotype: Its antigen is not known.

Germline V gene lookup returns CDR1 SQVTM and CDR2 ANQGSEA. V gave up 3 bases and J gave up 4 bases; unmatched junction bases: 8. The CDR3 is made up of 14 amino acids. Sequences were derived from PBMCs, sampled roughly seven weeks after the first yellow fever vaccination. The gene calls are TRBV29-1 and TRBJ2-5; TRBD1 matches at 7 bases. The TCR sequence derives from a man younger than 30 who received the YFV17D yellow fever vaccine. The CDR3: CSVDWTGMAETQYF. CDR3 nucleotide sequence: TGCAGCGTTGATTGGACAGGAATGGCAGAGACCCAGTACTTC.